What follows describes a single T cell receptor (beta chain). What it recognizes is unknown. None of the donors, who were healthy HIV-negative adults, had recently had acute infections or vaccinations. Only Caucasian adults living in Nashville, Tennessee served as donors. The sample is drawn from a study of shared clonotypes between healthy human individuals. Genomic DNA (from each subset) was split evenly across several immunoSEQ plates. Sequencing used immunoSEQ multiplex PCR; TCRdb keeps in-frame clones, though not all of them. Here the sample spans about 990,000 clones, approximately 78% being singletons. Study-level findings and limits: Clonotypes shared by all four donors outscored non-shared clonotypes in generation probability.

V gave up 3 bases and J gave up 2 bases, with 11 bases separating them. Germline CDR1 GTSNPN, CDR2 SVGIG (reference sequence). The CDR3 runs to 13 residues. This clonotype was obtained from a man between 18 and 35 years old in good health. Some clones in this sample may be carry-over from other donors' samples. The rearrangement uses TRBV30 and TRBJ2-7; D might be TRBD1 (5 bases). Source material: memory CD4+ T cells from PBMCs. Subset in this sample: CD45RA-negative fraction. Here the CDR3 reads CAWRVRAAYEQYF. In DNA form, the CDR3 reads TGTGCCTGGAGGGTCAGGGCCGCCTACGAGCAGTACTTC.